This T cell receptor beta chain was identified during a study of human T cells and chemical hapten exposure. General study findings and limits: Patch test score showed a positive correlation with PT1 expanded TCR counts.

V lost 3 bases and J 3 bases, leaving 13 bases between the germline ends. Germline CDR1 is SGHAT and CDR2 is FQNNGV. The CDR3 length is 15 residues. Unique molecular identifiers were attached to individual cDNA molecules during library preparation. Each CDR3 protein is one row after TCRdb ran MiXCR on the RACE reads. Among approximately 97,000 distinct CDR3 sequences listed, 27% were seen once. The time point denotes: patch test 3, about 24 weeks after DPC sensitization. The sample's treatment: therapeutic diphenylcyclopropenone sensitization with weekly scalp DPC. Those who donated were patients with alopecia, 18 to 70 years of age, and suitable for DPC. As regards this clonotype: Its antigen remains unknown.

The material was whole blood, obtained in connection with sensitization to the hapten diphenylcyclopropenone (DPC). The sequence derives from a middle-aged man with alopecia areata. Some clones in this sample may be carry-over from other donors' samples. This sequence joins TRBV11-2 and TRBJ2-3; D is possibly TRBD1 (6 bases). This chain's CDR3 is CASSFNRAGTDTQYF. DNA of the CDR3: TGTGCCAGCAGCTTTAACAGGGCGGGTACAGATACGCAGTATTTT.